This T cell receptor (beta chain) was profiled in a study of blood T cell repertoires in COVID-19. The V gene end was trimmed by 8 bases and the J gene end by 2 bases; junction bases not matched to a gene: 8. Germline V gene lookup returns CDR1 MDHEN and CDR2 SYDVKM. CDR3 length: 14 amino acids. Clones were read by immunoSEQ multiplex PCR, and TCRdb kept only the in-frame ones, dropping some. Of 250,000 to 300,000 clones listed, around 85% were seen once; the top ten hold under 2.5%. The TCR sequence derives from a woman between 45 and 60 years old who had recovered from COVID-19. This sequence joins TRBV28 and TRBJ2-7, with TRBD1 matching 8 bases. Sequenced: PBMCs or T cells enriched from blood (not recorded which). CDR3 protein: CASLSGGPPYEQYF. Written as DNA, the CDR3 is TGTGCCAGCCTCTCAGGGGGCCCCCCCTACGAGCAGTACTTC.